Presented here are 17 T cell receptor beta chains from one specimen sequenced in a study of T cell repertoires in cytomegalovirus infection. Using its own MiXCR run on the reads, TCRdb lists one record per CDR3 protein. This table has about 740,000 distinct CDR3 sequences, about a third appearing once. Material for sequencing was PBMCs. All receptors come from a human donor in good health (CMV status not recorded). Some clones in this sample may be carry-over from other donors' samples.

The V call is TRBV2, the J call TRBJ2-1; 12 bases map to TRBD2. CDR1 SNHLY and CDR2 FYNNEI come from the germline V gene. The junction had 5 bases not matched to a gene; V was cut back by 7 bases and J by 4 bases. The CDR3 is 15 residues long. CDR3 nucleotide sequence: TGTGCCAGCAAGAGGACTAGCGGGGTATACAATGAGCAGTTCTTC. Translating it yields CASKRTSGVYNEQFF.

J is TRBJ2-7 and V is TRBV7-6; no reliable D call. The CDR3 extends over 12 amino acids. V shed 2 bases and J shed 6 bases, with 8 bases lying between them. Per the germline V gene, CDR1 is SGHVS and CDR2 is FNYEAQ. CDR3 coding DNA: TGTGCCAGCAGCTTATCCCAAGGCGAGCAGTACTTC. Its protein is CASSLSQGEQYF.

The chain recombines TRBV28 with TRBJ1-5; unclear D gene. There are 15 residues in the CDR3. V lost 3 bases, J lost 7 bases, and 16 bases lay in between. Germline V CDR1 and CDR2: MDHEN, SYDVKM. The CDR3 loop is CASSFPPAGGQPQHF. CDR3 nucleotides: TGTGCCAGCAGTTTTCCCCCGGCGGGCGGGCAGCCCCAGCATTTT.

This clonotype was seen a few times. The chain combines TRBV7-9 with TRBJ2-1; 14 positions agree with TRBD2. The CDR3 loop spans 18 amino acids. The V and J ends lost 6 bases and 0 bases, in that order; junction bases with no gene match: 7. Germline CDR1 is SEHNR and CDR2 is FQNEAQ (reference sequence). This CDR3 reads CASRGTSGGLSSYNEQFF. In DNA, the CDR3 is TGTGCCAGCAGAGGGACTAGCGGGGGCCTGAGCTCCTACAATGAGCAGTTCTTC.

The CDR3 spells CASSFEVGYTF. CDR3 DNA sequence: TGTGCCAGCAGCTTCGAAGTTGGCTACACCTTC. The chain links TRBV7-9 to TRBJ1-2; D remains unclear. The CDR3 is 11 residues long. In germline, CDR1 is SEHNR, CDR2 FQNEAQ (reference sequence). Trimming left V 3 bases short and J 7 bases short, with 6 bases between.

The rearrangement joins TRBV6-8 to TRBJ1-2; 8 nucleotides align to TRBD1. Per germline, CDR1 MNHGY and CDR2 SAAAGT. V trimming: 6 bases; J trimming: 0 bases; junction bases outside the gene matches: 3. There are 14 residues in the CDR3. CDR3 in DNA: TGTGCCAGCAGGAAGACAGGGGCTAACTATGGCTACACCTTC. It is translated as CASRKTGANYGYTF.

The V call is TRBV11-2, the J call TRBJ2-1, with D possibly being TRBD2 (5 bases). Germline CDR1 SGHAT, CDR2 FQNNGV. V was cut by 6 bases and J by 1 base, with 16 bases left in between. This CDR3 spans 16 amino acids. For the CDR3, the DNA is TGTGCCAGCAGATCGGCGCGTGGGAGTTCCTACAATGAGCAGTTCTTC. Amino acids: CASRSARGSSYNEQFF.

This clonotype was detected only a few times. The genes are TRBV6-1 and TRBJ1-2; 9 bases match TRBD1. The length of the CDR3 is 15 residues. J gave up 5 bases and V 6 bases, and 10 bases lay outside the gene matches. CDR1 is MNHNS, CDR2 SASEGT, per germline. CDR3: CASRGVQGAVYGYTF. The CDR3 nucleotides are TGTGCCAGCAGGGGGGTACAGGGGGCAGTATATGGCTACACCTTC.

This clonotype was counted ten times or more. The rearrangement joins TRBV7-2 to TRBJ2-1, with D possibly being TRBD2 (6 bases). Trimming removed 5 bases at V and 3 bases at J, with 14 bases between. The CDR3 loop spans 15 amino acids. Germline CDR1 reads SGHTA; CDR2 reads FQGNSA. This CDR3 is CASSPVMRGYNEQFF. The CDR3 nucleotides read TGTGCCAGCAGCCCCGTCATGCGGGGCTACAATGAGCAGTTCTTC. Full variable domain (missing parts from reference TRBV7-2 and TRBJ2-1): GAGVSQSPSNKVTEKGKDVELRCDPISGHTALYWYRQSLGQGLEFLIYFQGNSAPDKSGLPSDRFSAERTGGSVSTLTIQRTQQEDSAVYLCASSPVMRGYNEQFFGPGTRLTVL.

This rearrangement joins TRBV6-6 to TRBJ1-3; D is unresolved. The CDR3 covers 14 residues. In germline, CDR1 is MNHNY, CDR2 SVGAGI (reference sequence). V gave up 5 bases and J gave up 0 bases, with 8 bases separating them. The CDR3 loop is CASSGRSSGNTIYF. CDR3 DNA sequence: TGTGCCAGCAGTGGGCGGAGCTCTGGAAACACCATATATTTT.

This clonotype appeared many times. The V call is TRBV7-2, the J call TRBJ2-5; 11 bases match TRBD2. Germline V gives CDR1 SGHTA, CDR2 FQGNSA. The CDR3 spans 16 residues. V was clipped by 1 base and J by 2 bases; unmatched bases: 3. The CDR3 bases are TGTGCCAGCAGCTTAGAACTAGCGGGAGCTCAAGAGACCCAGTACTTC. This gives the protein CASSLELAGAQETQYF.

This clonotype came up many times. V and J are TRBV7-2 and TRBJ2-1; D unresolved. Germline CDR1 reads SGHTA; CDR2 reads FQGNSA. This CDR3 comprises 12 residues. The V gene lost 5 bases and the J gene lost 9 bases, with 11 bases spanning the gap. The CDR3 here is CASSPLGVEQFF. In DNA form, the CDR3 reads TGTGCCAGCAGCCCTCTAGGTGTTGAGCAGTTCTTC.

This clonotype was found a few times. The rearrangement joins TRBV7-2 to TRBJ1-5; no reliable D call. CDR1 and CDR2 (germline): SGHTA, FQGNSA. CDR3 length: 15 amino acids. V was shortened by 5 bases and J by 0 bases, with 11 bases between the two germline ends. CDR3 sequence: CASSLDGFSNQPQHF. The CDR3 bases are TGTGCCAGCAGCCTGGACGGGTTTAGCAATCAGCCCCAGCATTTT. The whole variable domain, filled in from reference TRBV7-2 and TRBJ1-5, reads GAGVSQSPSNKVTEKGKDVELRCDPISGHTALYWYRQSLGQGLEFLIYFQGNSAPDKSGLPSDRFSAERTGGSVSTLTIQRTQQEDSAVYLCASSLDGFSNQPQHFGDGTRLSIL.

This clonotype was counted a few times. This chain links TRBV7-2 with TRBJ2-5; 7 nucleotides line up with TRBD1. V lost 8 bases to trimming and J lost 1 base; unmatched junction nucleotides: 10. Germline V gives CDR1 SGHTA, CDR2 FQGNSA. This CDR3 comprises 15 residues. The CDR3 here is CASGSWDSPQETQYF. In DNA, the CDR3 is TGTGCCAGCGGATCCTGGGACAGCCCCCAAGAGACCCAGTACTTC. The full variable domain, in which reference TRBV7-2 and TRBJ2-5 provide the parts outside the CDR3, is GAGVSQSPSNKVTEKGKDVELRCDPISGHTALYWYRQSLGQGLEFLIYFQGNSAPDKSGLPSDRFSAERTGGSVSTLTIQRTQQEDSAVYLCASGSWDSPQETQYFGPGTRLLVL.

The chain is built from TRBV7-6 and TRBJ1-1; TRBD1 aligns across 7 bases. With V trimmed by 5 bases and J by 1 base, 7 bases remained unmatched. The V gene's germline CDR1 is SGHVS and CDR2 FNYEAQ. The CDR3 length is 15 residues. In DNA, the CDR3 is TGTGCCAGCAGCATGCGACAGGGAAAGAACACTGAAGCTTTCTTT. Protein product: CASSMRQGKNTEAFF.

This chain uses TRBV10-3 with TRBJ2-2; D is unclear. From germline, CDR1 is ENHRY and CDR2 SYGVKD. Trimming took 2 bases from V and 0 from J, leaving 13 bases between them. The CDR3 extends over 17 amino acids. The chain's CDR3 is CAISEDGPGANTGELFF. The CDR3, as DNA: TGTGCCATCAGTGAGGACGGCCCTGGGGCGAACACCGGGGAGCTGTTTTTT.

This clonotype was observed a single time. The V call is TRBV12-3 or TRBV12-4, the J call TRBJ1-3; the D is unclear. CDR3 size: 13 residues. The V end lost 5 bases, the J end lost 2 bases, and 7 bases lay between the germline ends. This chain's CDR3 is CASSGRTGNTIYF. DNA for the CDR3: TGTGCCAGCAGTGGCAGAACTGGAAACACCATATATTTT.